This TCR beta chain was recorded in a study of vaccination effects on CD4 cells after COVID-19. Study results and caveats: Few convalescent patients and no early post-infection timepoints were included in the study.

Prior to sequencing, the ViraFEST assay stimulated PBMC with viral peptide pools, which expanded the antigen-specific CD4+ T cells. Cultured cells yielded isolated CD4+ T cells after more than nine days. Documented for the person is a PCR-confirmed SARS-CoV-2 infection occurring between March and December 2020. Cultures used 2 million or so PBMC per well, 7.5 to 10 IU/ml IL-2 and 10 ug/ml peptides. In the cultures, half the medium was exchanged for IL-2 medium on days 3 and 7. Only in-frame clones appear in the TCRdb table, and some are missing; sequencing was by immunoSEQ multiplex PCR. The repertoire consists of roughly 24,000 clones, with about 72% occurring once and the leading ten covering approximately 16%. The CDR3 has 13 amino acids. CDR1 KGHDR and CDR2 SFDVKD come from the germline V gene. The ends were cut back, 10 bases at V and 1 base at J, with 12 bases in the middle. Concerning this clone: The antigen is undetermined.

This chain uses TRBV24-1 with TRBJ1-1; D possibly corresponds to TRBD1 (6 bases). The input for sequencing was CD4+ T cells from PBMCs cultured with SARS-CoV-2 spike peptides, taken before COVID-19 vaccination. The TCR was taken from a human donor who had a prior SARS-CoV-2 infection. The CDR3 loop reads CATRQETNTEAFF. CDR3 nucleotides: TGTGCCACTCGACAGGAGACGAACACTGAAGCTTTCTTT.